This TCR beta chain was retrieved from a study of blood T cell repertoires in COVID-19. Whole-study context: Specimens from acute and convalescent COVID-19 originated in the United States, Italy and Spain. T cells, B-cell-depleted T cells, or PBMCs supplied cDNA or gDNA.

The ends were cut back, 0 bases at V and 2 bases at J, with 10 bases in the middle. This CDR3 has 16 residues. Germline V gives CDR1 MGHRA, CDR2 YSYEKL. Participants, about 18 to 100 years old, spanned 24 US areas. Methods used by the authors: The authors estimated nucleated cell counts from reference gene primer amplification. Sequenced by immunoSEQ multiplex PCR; TCRdb stores in-frame clones only, minus some. V and J calls plus clone size are reproduced from that table; the DNA served to infer D and trimming. The data show hundreds of thousands of clones, 75% to 90% seen once. The chain recombines TRBV4-1 with TRBJ2-2; weak D call: TRBD2 (6 bases). The sample was PBMCs or T cells enriched from blood (not recorded which). This TCR was sampled from a young man who had recovered from COVID-19. This CDR3 reads CASSQDLAGNTGELFF. The DNA for the CDR3 is TGCGCCAGCAGCCAAGATCTTGCGGGAAACACCGGGGAGCTGTTTTTT.